The sequence of this T cell receptor (beta chain) was determined in a study of post-analysis software for immune sequencing data. Turning to this clonotype: Its matching antigen is unknown.

Findings of the study overall: About 5 TRBV segments appeared more often in patients than in controls, and TRBV5-6, TRBV5-1 and TRBV20-1 were among these.

The CDR3 length is 16 residues. The germline V gene encodes CDR1 ENHRY and CDR2 SYGVKD. V lost 0 bases to trimming and J lost 0 bases; unmatched junction nucleotides: 4. Sequencing libraries made from TCR beta cDNA carried unique molecular identifiers. TCRdb redid the calling of the PCR reads with MiXCR, one entry per CDR3 protein. The sample records fewer than 600,000 distinct CDR3 sequences, under 55% being singletons. This receptor was taken from a girl under 18 with multiple sclerosis. The gene calls are TRBV10-3 and TRBJ2-7, with 8 bases identical to TRBD2. Sequencing was performed on blood. The CDR3: CAISESGLAGSYEQYF. In DNA form, the CDR3 reads TGTGCCATCAGTGAGTCCGGGCTAGCGGGCTCCTACGAGCAGTACTTC.